This T cell receptor (beta chain) was documented in a study of early T cells in non-severe SARS-CoV-2 infection. Study context: Bulk RNA isolated from unsorted whole blood underwent sequencing; chains were not paired. General study points: Lookups in VDJdb leaned toward anti-spike CD8 responses and missed private and CD4 specificities.

About this clonotype: Its antigen remains unidentified.

Unique molecular identifiers were attached to individual cDNA molecules. TCRdb used MiXCR to reprocess the 5' RACE reads, holding one entry per CDR3 protein. The table lists some 25,000 distinct CDR3 sequences, about 5% of them singletons. The germline V and J ends were trimmed by 8 bases and 2 bases, with 12 bases remaining between them. The CDR3 has 14 amino acids. Germline lookup yields CDR1 MDHEN and CDR2 SYDVKM. The V gene is TRBV28, the J gene TRBJ2-2, with D perhaps matching TRBD2 (6 bases). The receptor comes from an adult who was a healthcare worker with PCR-confirmed SARS-CoV-2 infection or an uninfected control (not recorded which). The source material was whole blood. The CDR3 sequence is CASGTYVNTGELFF. In nucleotides, the CDR3 is TGTGCCAGCGGGACTTATGTTAACACCGGGGAGCTGTTTTTT.